This is a list of T cell receptor beta chains from one sample in a study of cytomegalovirus exposure and HLA in healthy donors. Profiling relied on immunoSEQ multiplex PCR, and the TCRdb table lists in-frame clones only, not all of them. The sample shows around 100,000 clones, roughly 60% of them seen only once. Sequenced: PBMCs. The receptors were gathered from a human donor in good health. The CDR3 runs from the conserved cysteine through the conserved F or W. The order of the fields is CDR3 length, J gene, V gene, D gene, clone size, CDR3 protein, CDR3 DNA. D genes are given only for firm matches. Clone size, where shown, is once, few, many, or a class for clones that have expanded.

length: 14; J: TRBJ2-7; V: TRBV18; D: -; size: -; CDR3: CASSPSGHSYEQYF; DNA: TGTGCCAGCTCACCATCGGGACACTCCTACGAGCAGTACTTC
length: 13; J: TRBJ1-2; V: TRBV7-6; D: -; size: once; CDR3: CASSPPGPGGYTF; DNA: TGTGCCAGCAGCCCCCCGGGTCCGGGAGGCTACACCTTC
length: 14; J: TRBJ2-7; V: TRBV19; D: TRBD1; size: -; CDR3: CASERTGGIYEQYF; DNA: TGTGCCAGCGAGCGGACAGGGGGGATCTACGAGCAGTACTTC
length: 17; J: TRBJ2-3; V: TRBV14; D: TRBD2; size: -; CDR3: CASSHMTSGRDTDTQYF; DNA: TGTGCCAGCAGCCACATGACTAGCGGGAGGGACACAGATACGCAGTATTTT
length: 11; J: TRBJ2-1; V: TRBV20-1; D: TRBD1; size: -; CDR3: CSAQQGTEQFF; DNA: TGCAGTGCCCAACAGGGGACTGAGCAGTTCTTC
length: 18; J: TRBJ1-2; V: TRBV18; D: -; size: -; CDR3: CASSPVGIVEGPISGYTF; DNA: TGTGCCAGCTCACCAGTCGGGATCGTTGAAGGTCCTATCTCTGGCTACACCTTC
length: 14; J: TRBJ1-1; V: TRBV6-5; D: TRBD1; size: -; CDR3: CASSYKTGANKAFF; DNA: TGTGCCAGCAGTTACAAGACAGGGGCTAACAAAGCTTTCTTT
length: 19; J: TRBJ2-1; V: TRBV10-1; D: TRBD2; size: -; CDR3: CASSDVPGLAGINFNEQFF; DNA: TGCGCCAGCAGTGACGTCCCGGGACTAGCGGGTATCAATTTCAATGAGCAGTTCTTC
length: 12; J: TRBJ2-7; V: TRBV10-3; D: TRBD2; size: -; CDR3: CASGTSGYEQYF; DNA: TGTGCCAGCGGGACTAGCGGGTACGAGCAGTACTTC
length: 15; J: TRBJ2-1; V: TRBV10-2; D: TRBD1; size: -; CDR3: CASSDRTGPYNEQFF; DNA: TGCGCCAGCAGTGATAGGACAGGGCCTTACAATGAGCAGTTCTTC
length: 14; J: TRBJ1-5; V: TRBV30; D: -; size: once; CDR3: CAWNLGQRNQPQHF; DNA: TGTGCCTGGAACCTAGGACAGCGAAATCAGCCCCAGCATTTT
length: 16; J: TRBJ2-7; V: TRBV28; D: -; size: -; CDR3: CASSFPSARLAYEQYF; DNA: TGTGCCAGCAGTTTTCCCTCGGCTAGGTTGGCCTACGAGCAGTACTTC
length: 13; J: TRBJ2-5; V: TRBV19; D: TRBD1; size: -; CDR3: CASSRTGQETQYF; DNA: TGTGCCAGTAGTAGGACAGGACAAGAGACCCAGTACTTC
length: 15; J: TRBJ2-1; V: TRBV7-2; D: TRBD2; size: few; CDR3: CASSSFGTSVNEQFF; DNA: TGTGCCAGCAGCTCGTTCGGGACTAGTGTAAATGAGCAGTTCTTC
length: 16; J: TRBJ2-1; V: TRBV7-8; D: -; size: few; CDR3: CASSLRVADHYNEQFF; DNA: TGTGCCAGCAGCTTACGAGTAGCGGACCACTACAATGAGCAGTTCTTC
length: 14; J: TRBJ1-5; V: TRBV19; D: -; size: -; CDR3: CASSIRQVWEPQHF; DNA: TGTGCCAGTAGTATAAGACAGGTGTGGGAGCCCCAGCATTTT
length: 15; J: TRBJ1-5; V: TRBV4-2; D: -; size: -; CDR3: CASSFDRLKGGPQHF; DNA: TGTGCCAGCAGCTTTGACAGGCTGAAAGGAGGGCCCCAGCATTTT
length: 14; J: TRBJ1-4; V: TRBV27; D: -; size: -; CDR3: CASSTNRDSPERFF; DNA: TGTGCCAGCAGTACCAACAGGGATTCTCCTGAGAGGTTTTTT
length: 15; J: TRBJ2-3; V: TRBV10-1; D: TRBD2; size: -; CDR3: CASSGGRELADTQYF; DNA: TGCGCCAGCAGTGGTGGGCGGGAGCTTGCAGATACGCAGTATTTT
length: 17; J: TRBJ2-7; V: TRBV30; D: TRBD1; size: -; CDR3: CAWSVDNGTVKNCEQYF; DNA: TGTGCCTGGAGTGTTGATAACGGGACAGTTAAGAACTGCGAGCAGTACTTC
length: 13; J: TRBJ2-7; V: TRBV2; D: -; size: -; CDR3: CASSVASSYEQYF; DNA: TGTGCCAGCAGTGTGGCCAGCTCCTACGAGCAGTACTTC
length: 15; J: TRBJ2-7; V: TRBV19; D: -; size: -; CDR3: CASSIGAAPTYEQYF; DNA: TGTGCCAGTAGTATAGGTGCGGCCCCAACCTACGAGCAGTACTTC
length: 21; J: TRBJ2-1; V: TRBV5-1; D: TRBD2; size: few; CDR3: CASSGGSSVGLAGFQHNEQFF; DNA: TGCGCCAGCAGCGGGGGTTCGTCGGTGGGACTAGCGGGGTTTCAGCACAATGAGCAGTTCTTC
length: 14; J: TRBJ2-7; V: TRBV6-5; D: TRBD2; size: -; CDR3: CASRRTSGSYEQYF; DNA: TGTGCCAGCAGAAGGACTAGCGGGAGCTACGAGCAGTACTTC
length: 13; J: TRBJ2-7; V: TRBV5-4; D: TRBD1; size: few; CDR3: CASSWDRRYEQYF; DNA: TGTGCCAGCAGCTGGGACAGACGCTACGAGCAGTACTTC
length: 15; J: TRBJ2-2; V: TRBV5-4; D: -; size: -; CDR3: CASSPQGGGTGELFF; DNA: TGTGCCAGCAGCCCACAGGGAGGGGGCACCGGGGAGCTGTTTTTT
length: 12; J: TRBJ2-1; V: TRBV28; D: TRBD2; size: -; CDR3: CASSPGLDVRFF; DNA: TGTGCCAGCAGCCCCGGACTAGATGTACGGTTCTTC
length: 13; J: TRBJ2-5; V: TRBV6-1; D: -; size: -; CDR3: CASSADSQETQYF; DNA: TGTGCCAGCAGCGCGGACAGCCAAGAGACCCAGTACTTC
length: 14; J: TRBJ2-7; V: TRBV7-8; D: -; size: -; CDR3: CASSLGRRLEVQYF; DNA: TGTGCCAGCAGCTTAGGCCGCAGACTAGAGGTTCAGTACTTC
length: 14; J: TRBJ1-1; V: TRBV11-2; D: -; size: -; CDR3: CASSLEEFNTEAFF; DNA: TGTGCCAGCAGCTTAGAGGAGTTCAACACTGAAGCTTTCTTT
length: 16; J: TRBJ2-5; V: TRBV6-5; D: TRBD1; size: few; CDR3: CASSYSTGTGQETQYF; DNA: TGTGCCAGCAGTTACTCTACCGGGACAGGACAAGAGACCCAGTACTTC
length: 14; J: TRBJ2-7; V: TRBV27; D: -; size: -; CDR3: CASSLSWTGYEQYF; DNA: TGTGCCAGCAGTTTATCCTGGACTGGCTACGAGCAGTACTTC
length: 17; J: TRBJ2-3; V: TRBV6-1; D: TRBD2; size: few; CDR3: CASSEGLAGGPMDTQYF; DNA: TGTGCCAGCAGTGAAGGTTTAGCGGGAGGGCCGATGGATACGCAGTATTTT
length: 12; J: TRBJ2-7; V: TRBV29-1; D: TRBD2; size: -; CDR3: CSVEREGYEQYF; DNA: TGCAGCGTTGAAAGGGAGGGGTACGAGCAGTACTTC
length: 15; J: TRBJ2-2; V: TRBV11-2; D: -; size: -; CDR3: CASSLDSRLTGELFF; DNA: TGTGCCAGCAGCTTAGATTCCCGGTTAACCGGGGAGCTGTTTTTT
length: 15; J: TRBJ2-7; V: TRBV7-9; D: -; size: -; CDR3: CASSLAAQAPYEQYF; DNA: TGTGCCAGCAGCTTAGCCGCACAGGCCCCCTACGAGCAGTACTTC
length: 14; J: TRBJ2-1; V: TRBV5-1; D: TRBD2; size: -; CDR3: CATSRTSGTHEQFF; DNA: TGCGCCACTTCTCGGACTAGCGGAACTCATGAGCAGTTCTTC
length: 16; J: TRBJ2-3; V: TRBV5-4; D: TRBD2; size: few; CDR3: CASSWTSGRALDTQYF; DNA: TGTGCCAGCAGCTGGACTAGCGGGAGGGCCTTAGATACGCAGTATTTT
length: 13; J: TRBJ2-1; V: TRBV6-5; D: -; size: few; CDR3: CASRLNSYNEQFF; DNA: TGTGCCAGCAGACTGAACTCCTACAATGAGCAGTTCTTC
length: 14; J: TRBJ1-1; V: TRBV28; D: TRBD1; size: few; CDR3: CASISTGGNTEAFF; DNA: TGTGCCAGCATTTCGACAGGGGGGAACACTGAAGCTTTCTTT
length: 14; J: TRBJ2-1; V: TRBV29-1; D: TRBD1; size: -; CDR3: CSVGGGQGSGEQFF; DNA: TGCAGCGTTGGCGGCGGACAGGGAAGCGGTGAGCAGTTCTTC
length: 10; J: TRBJ2-5; V: TRBV28; D: -; size: -; CDR3: CASLGETQYF; DNA: TGTGCCAGCTTAGGGGAAACCCAGTACTTC
length: 13; J: TRBJ1-4; V: TRBV21-1; D: -; size: -; CDR3: CAAGGQDGEKLFF; DNA: TGTGCCGCGGGGGGGCAGGACGGAGAAAAACTGTTTTTT
length: 15; J: TRBJ2-7; V: TRBV28; D: TRBD2; size: -; CDR3: CASSLTGLVPYEQYF; DNA: TGTGCCAGCAGTCTCACGGGACTAGTTCCCTACGAGCAGTACTTC
length: 13; J: TRBJ1-1; V: TRBV4-1; D: -; size: -; CDR3: CASSPPRNTEAFF; DNA: TGCGCCAGCAGCCCCCCGCGGAACACTGAAGCTTTCTTT